The 9 T cell receptor beta chains listed next were all sequenced from one sample in a study of cytomegalovirus exposure and HLA in healthy donors. Use of 60 Vbeta and 13 Jbeta primers characterized the PCR. Measured with immunoSEQ multiplex PCR; TCRdb has only the in-frame clones, and not every one. Here the sample spans 90,000 to 100,000 clones, 50% to 75% being singletons. Sample: PBMCs. The receptors originated from a man aged 25 to 40 in good health and CMV-seronegative.

The rearrangement uses TRBV7-9 and TRBJ2-7; the D gene is possibly TRBD2 (5 bases). The CDR3 is made up of 12 amino acids. Germline V lookup: CDR1 SEHNR, CDR2 FQNEAQ (reference sequence). V lost 6 bases and J lost 5, with 11 bases in between. The CDR3 DNA sequence: TGTGCCAGCAGTCCCCTCGGGGACGAGCAGTACTTC. Encoded protein: CASSPLGDEQYF.

The chain links TRBV5-4 to TRBJ2-3, with D perhaps TRBD2 (5 bases). Between the trimmed V and J ends, which lost 2 bases and 2 bases, there was a span of 9 bases. The CDR3 length is 14 residues. Germline V CDR1 and CDR2: SGHNT, YYREEE (reference sequence). The CDR3 spells CASSFGGNTDTQYF. CDR3 nucleotide sequence: TGTGCCAGCAGCTTCGGAGGAAACACAGATACGCAGTATTTT. The variable domain in full, completed from reference TRBV5-4 and TRBJ2-3, reads ETGVTQSPTHLIKTRGQQVTLRCSSQSGHNTVSWYQQALGQGPQFIFQYYREEENGRGNFPPRFSGLQFPNYSSELNVNALELDDSALYLCASSFGGNTDTQYFGPGTRLTVL.

The chain combines TRBV27 with TRBJ2-5; the match to TRBD2 covers 8 bases. Per germline, CDR1 MNHEY and CDR2 SMNVEV (reference sequence). The CDR3 has 15 residues. Losses at the gene ends were 8 bases for V and 2 bases for J; bases not matched to a gene: 10. The CDR3 is CASGIAGTSQETQYF. The CDR3 region has the DNA TGTGCCAGCGGGATAGCGGGGACTTCTCAAGAGACCCAGTACTTC.

The V call is TRBV27, the J call TRBJ2-2; D not resolved. V gave up 3 bases and J gave up 3 bases, with 8 bases separating them. From germline, CDR1 is MNHEY and CDR2 SMNVEV (reference sequence). This CDR3 has 14 residues. CDR3 in amino acids: CASSFSIDTGELFF. For the CDR3, the DNA is TGTGCCAGCAGTTTTTCTATCGACACCGGGGAGCTGTTTTTT.

The chain joins TRBV19 to TRBJ1-1, with D uncertain. The germline V gene encodes CDR1 LNHDA and CDR2 SQIVND (reference sequence). Trimming cost V 7 bases and J 5 bases, with 20 bases left between them. The CDR3 totals 15 residues. CDR3 nucleotides: TGTGCCAGTACCCCTAGAGGAGGGCGGCGGACTGAAGCTTTCTTT. This encodes CASTPRGGRRTEAFF.

There are a few counts of this clone. V is TRBV6-6 and J is TRBJ1-3; D uncertain. Trimming shortened V by 7 bases and J by 3 bases, and 7 bases separated the two germline ends. Germline CDR1 reads MNHNY; CDR2 reads SVGAGI (reference sequence). CDR3 length: 12 amino acids. DNA of the CDR3: TGTGCCAGCACCGACTTTGGAAACACCATATATTTT. The encoded protein is CASTDFGNTIYF.

This rearrangement joins TRBV25-1 to TRBJ2-1, with 8 bases that match TRBD2. The CDR3 spans 15 residues. Germline V gene sequence: CDR1 MGHDK, CDR2 SYGVNS. V lost 4 bases and J lost 5; bases outside the gene matches: 7. CDR3 amino acids: CASSVSGRKNNEQFF. CDR3 sequence (DNA): TGTGCCAGCAGTGTGAGCGGGAGAAAGAACAATGAGCAGTTCTTC.

The chain links TRBV11-1 to TRBJ2-7; D is unclear. Trimming shortened V by 5 bases and J by 6 bases, and 11 bases separated the two germline ends. From germline, CDR1 is SGHAT and CDR2 FQDESV (reference sequence). The CDR3 totals 12 residues. CDR3 amino acids: CASSVSPGEQYF. For the CDR3, the DNA is TGTGCCAGCAGCGTCTCCCCGGGCGAGCAGTACTTC.

The chain couples TRBV29-1 to TRBJ2-5; D may be TRBD1 (5 bases). The CDR3 totals 11 residues. V lost 4 bases and J lost 7, with 10 bases in between. CDR1 and CDR2 from the germline V gene are SQVTM and ANQGSEA. The CDR3 DNA sequence: TGCAGCGTTGGTCCTACAGGGACCCAGTACTTC. Amino acids: CSVGPTGTQYF.